Detailed here is one T cell receptor beta chain. Its antigen remains unidentified. Germline V gene lookup returns CDR1 SEHNR and CDR2 FQNEAQ (reference sequence). With V trimmed by 5 bases and J by 6 bases, 9 bases remained unmatched. This CDR3 region has 16 residues. This record belongs to a study of cytomegalovirus exposure and HLA in healthy donors. Study-level points and caveats: The classifier reportedly diagnosed cytomegalovirus status with high specificity and sensitivity.

PCR involved 60 Vbeta and 13 Jbeta primers. Repertoires were generated with immunoSEQ multiplex PCR, while TCRdb's copy carries only in-frame clones and drops some. Here the sample spans 200,000 to 250,000 clones, 80% to 85% being singletons. The chain carries TRBV7-9 and TRBJ2-1, with 11 bases lining up with TRBD2. Material for sequencing was PBMCs. The receptor's source is a woman in her thirties or forties in good health and CMV-seronegative. The CDR3 nucleotides read TGTGCCAGCAGCGCGAGAGGGACTAGCGGACCCAATGAGCAGTTCTTC. As protein: CASSARGTSGPNEQFF.